The rows below give T cell receptor beta chains drawn from one sample of a study of T cell repertoires in cytomegalovirus infection. In TCRdb, the reads were re-called with MiXCR into one record per CDR3 protein. The sample carries about 70,000 distinct CDR3 sequences, 20% recorded once. No antigen has been identified for these receptors. Source: CD8+ T cells from cultured PBMCs, taken from culture after CMV antigen stimulation. The origin of the receptors is a human donor in good health (CMV status not recorded). Some clones in this sample may be carry-over from other donors' samples. Both conserved end residues are part of each CDR3. Fields, in order: V gene, D gene, J gene, clone size, CDR3 protein, CDR3 DNA. The D gene is left open where the match is weak. Some rows have no size entry. The others give once, few or many, or a class for an expanded clone.

TRBV5-1	.	TRBJ2-7	.	CASSLFPIGGDYEQYF	TGCGCCAGCAGCTTATTCCCTATCGGCGGAGACTACGAGCAGTACTTC
TRBV12-3/TRBV12-4	.	TRBJ1-5	few	CASSRRGTGQPQHF	TGTGCCAGCAGTCGACGGGGGACGGGTCAGCCCCAGCATTTT
TRBV7-2	.	TRBJ2-1	.	CASSILSYNEQFF	TGTGCCAGCAGTATTCTCTCCTACAATGAGCAGTTCTTC
TRBV7-9	.	TRBJ1-4	many	CASSLTGATNEKLFF	TGTGCCAGCAGCTTAACGGGCGCAACTAATGAAAAACTGTTTTTT
TRBV7-8	TRBD1	TRBJ1-6	.	CASSNTGDSPLHF	TGTGCCAGCAGTAATACAGGGGATTCACCCCTCCACTTT
TRBV6-2/TRBV6-3	TRBD1	TRBJ2-7	few	CASSWFVGTGTGEQYF	TGTGCCAGCAGTTGGTTCGTTGGGACAGGGACGGGGGAGCAGTACTTC
TRBV27	.	TRBJ2-1	few	CASSLLKSSYNEQFF	TGTGCCAGCAGTTTGCTTAAGAGCTCCTACAATGAGCAGTTCTTC
TRBV7-2	.	TRBJ2-2	many	CAAETPNTGELFF	TGTGCCGCCGAGACTCCGAACACCGGGGAGCTGTTTTTT
TRBV27	.	TRBJ1-1	few	CASSLSRGSTEAFF	TGTGCCAGCAGTTTATCGCGGGGTAGCACTGAAGCTTTCTTT
TRBV7-2	.	TRBJ1-2	few	CASSFYSPTYGYTF	TGTGCCAGCAGCTTCTACTCCCCCACCTATGGCTACACCTTC
TRBV7-2	.	TRBJ2-7	.	CASSLNRVLYEQYF	TGTGCCAGCAGCTTAAACAGGGTGTTGTACGAGCAGTACTTC
TRBV6-5	.	TRBJ2-2	.	CASSYTGGTGELFF	TGTGCCAGCAGTTATACGGGCGGAACCGGGGAGCTGTTTTTT
TRBV23-1	.	TRBJ2-5	few	CASSQSGGWETQYF	TGCGCCAGCAGTCAATCGGGGGGATGGGAGACCCAGTACTTC
TRBV6-8	.	TRBJ1-1	.	CASSWGSDTEAFF	TGTGCCAGCAGTTGGGGTTCGGACACTGAAGCTTTCTTT
TRBV5-5	.	TRBJ2-7	few	CASSLEAGTSSYEQYF	TGTGCCAGCAGCTTGGAGGCAGGGACGAGCTCCTACGAGCAGTACTTC
TRBV27	TRBD1	TRBJ2-7	few	CASSPGGPRYEQYF	TGTGCCAGCAGTCCAGGGGGACCGCGCTACGAGCAGTACTTC
TRBV28	.	TRBJ1-1	few	CASSLFGEKDTEAFF	TGTGCCAGCAGTTTGTTTGGGGAGAAGGACACTGAAGCTTTCTTT
TRBV9	.	TRBJ2-7	.	CASTSGNEQYF	TGTGCCAGCACATCAGGGAACGAGCAGTACTTC
TRBV7-2	.	TRBJ1-1	few	CASSLAFLMNTEAFF	TGTGCCAGCAGCTTAGCTTTTCTCATGAACACTGAAGCTTTCTTT
TRBV28	.	TRBJ2-1	many	CASSLWAGQVGNEQFF	TGTGCCAGCAGTTTATGGGCGGGGCAAGTGGGGAATGAGCAGTTCTTC
TRBV7-2	.	TRBJ1-5	many	CASSPDGFSNQPQHF	TGTGCCAGCAGCCCAGACGGATTTAGCAATCAGCCCCAGCATTTT
TRBV7-2	.	TRBJ1-3	few	CASSLERRSGNTIYF	TGTGCCAGCAGCTTAGAGAGAAGATCGGGAAACACCATATATTTT
TRBV7-9	.	TRBJ1-3	once	CASSLPPGPSSGNTIYF	TGTGCCAGCAGCCTCCCACCTGGGCCGAGCTCTGGAAACACCATATATTTT
TRBV7-9	TRBD1	TRBJ2-7	few	CASSLGTGISYEQYF	TGTGCCAGCAGCTTGGGGACAGGAATATCCTACGAGCAGTACTTC
TRBV7-6	.	TRBJ2-1	.	CASSFGQGQAEQFF	TGTGCCAGCAGCTTCGGCCAGGGGCAGGCGGAACAGTTCTTC
TRBV6-6	.	TRBJ2-5	.	CASSSSLGTQYF	TGTGCCAGCAGTTCTAGCCTAGGGACCCAGTACTTC
TRBV6-2/TRBV6-3	.	TRBJ2-1	.	CASTPPGLLYNEQFF	TGTGCCAGCACCCCCCCGGGACTCCTGTACAATGAGCAGTTCTTC
TRBV4-1	TRBD1	TRBJ2-7	few	CASSQGPGQGYREQYF	TGCGCCAGCAGCCAAGGGCCGGGACAGGGATATCGGGAGCAGTACTTC
TRBV2	TRBD1	TRBJ2-7	few	CASSVIGTGSYEQYF	TGTGCCAGCAGTGTAATCGGGACAGGGAGTTACGAGCAGTACTTC
TRBV6-1	.	TRBJ2-5	.	CASSELLGVQETQYF	TGTGCCAGCAGTGAACTTCTCGGGGTCCAAGAGACCCAGTACTTC
TRBV27	TRBD1	TRBJ2-5	many	CASSPGTGGAQTQYF	TGTGCCAGCAGTCCGGGGACAGGGGGCGCGCAGACCCAGTACTTC
TRBV7-6	TRBD1	TRBJ2-1	few	CASNGGTGGYNEQFF	TGTGCCAGCAATGGGGGGACAGGGGGTTACAATGAGCAGTTCTTC
TRBV6-2/TRBV6-3	TRBD2	TRBJ2-7	few	CASRERGDYEQYF	TGTGCCAGCCGAGAGCGGGGAGACTACGAGCAGTACTTC
TRBV7-2	.	TRBJ2-5	.	CASSLGAVQETQYF	TGTGCCAGCAGCTTAGGGGCGGTGCAAGAGACCCAGTACTTC
TRBV7-8	.	TRBJ1-1	.	CASSLAPGLLAFF	TGTGCCAGCAGCTTAGCCCCGGGACTCTTGGCTTTCTTT
TRBV6-2/TRBV6-3	.	TRBJ1-1	few	CASRLVNTEAFF	TGTGCCAGTAGACTGGTGAACACTGAAGCTTTCTTT
TRBV5-6	.	TRBJ1-1	few	CASSLRREVTEAFF	TGTGCCAGCAGCTTGCGGAGGGAGGTCACTGAAGCTTTCTTT
TRBV12-3/TRBV12-4	TRBD1	TRBJ1-1	.	CASSPTGEVEAFF	TGTGCCAGCAGTCCGACAGGGGAGGTTGAAGCTTTCTTT
TRBV7-2	TRBD2	TRBJ2-3	many	CASSLSGGTDTQYF	TGTGCCAGCAGCTTAAGCGGGGGCACAGATACGCAGTATTTT
TRBV7-9	.	TRBJ1-1	few	CASSLDQGAYTEAFF	TGTGCCAGCAGCTTAGACCAAGGGGCATACACTGAAGCTTTCTTT
TRBV6-1	.	TRBJ2-4	few	CASRNSASKNIQYF	TGTGCCAGCAGGAACTCTGCGTCCAAAAACATTCAGTACTTC
TRBV7-2	.	TRBJ2-7	.	CASSLAKGSFHEQYF	TGTGCCAGCAGCCTAGCCAAAGGTAGCTTCCACGAGCAGTACTTC
TRBV20-1	.	TRBJ2-2	few	CSARDPDTGELFF	TGCAGTGCTAGAGATCCGGACACCGGGGAGCTGTTTTTT
TRBV10-3	TRBD1	TRBJ1-2	few	CATRDRGFYGYTF	TGTGCCACCCGGGACAGGGGTTTTTATGGCTACACCTTC
TRBV7-2	TRBD1	TRBJ2-3	.	CASSQGQGPFSTDTQYF	TGTGCCAGCAGTCAAGGACAGGGCCCTTTTAGCACAGATACGCAGTATTTT
TRBV7-2	TRBD2	TRBJ2-3	.	CASSLGFSGGATDTQYF	TGTGCCAGCAGCTTAGGCTTCAGCGGGGGGGCCACAGATACGCAGTATTTT
TRBV7-2	.	TRBJ2-5	.	CASRPRGRGVQETQYF	TGTGCCAGCAGGCCTAGGGGGCGGGGGGTTCAAGAGACCCAGTACTTC
TRBV6-1	TRBD2	TRBJ2-7	few	CASSLTSGLTYEQYF	TGTGCCAGCAGTTTAACTAGCGGGCTTACCTACGAGCAGTACTTC